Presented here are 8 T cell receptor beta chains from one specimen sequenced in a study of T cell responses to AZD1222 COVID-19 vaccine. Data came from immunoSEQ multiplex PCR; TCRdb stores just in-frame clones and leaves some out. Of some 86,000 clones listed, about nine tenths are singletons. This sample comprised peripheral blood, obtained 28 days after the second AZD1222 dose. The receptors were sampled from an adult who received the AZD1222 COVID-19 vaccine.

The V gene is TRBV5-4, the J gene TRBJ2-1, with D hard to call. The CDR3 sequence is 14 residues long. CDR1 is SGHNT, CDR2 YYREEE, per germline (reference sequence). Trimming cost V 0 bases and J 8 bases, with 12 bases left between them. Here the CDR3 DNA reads TGTGCCAGCAGCTTGGATCGGGCAGACGATGAGCAGTTCTTC. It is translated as CASSLDRADDEQFF.

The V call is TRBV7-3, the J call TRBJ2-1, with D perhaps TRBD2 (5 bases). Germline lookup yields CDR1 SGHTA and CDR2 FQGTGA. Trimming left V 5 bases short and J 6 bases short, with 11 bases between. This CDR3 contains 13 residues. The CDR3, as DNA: TGTGCCAGCAGCCTAGCCCCCGGCAATGAGCAGTTCTTC. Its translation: CASSLAPGNEQFF.

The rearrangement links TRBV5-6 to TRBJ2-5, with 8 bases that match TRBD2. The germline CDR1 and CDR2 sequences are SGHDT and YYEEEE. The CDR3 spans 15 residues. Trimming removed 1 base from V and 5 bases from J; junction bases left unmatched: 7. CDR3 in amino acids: CASSLSVAGMETQYF. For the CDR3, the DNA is TGTGCCAGCAGCTTGTCGGTAGCGGGGATGGAGACCCAGTACTTC.

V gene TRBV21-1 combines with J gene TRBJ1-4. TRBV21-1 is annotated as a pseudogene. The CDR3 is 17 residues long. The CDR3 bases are TGTGCCAGCAGCAAAGTGGCTTCGGGGGGATCTAATGAAAAACTGTTTTTT. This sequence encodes CASSKVASGGSNEKLFF.

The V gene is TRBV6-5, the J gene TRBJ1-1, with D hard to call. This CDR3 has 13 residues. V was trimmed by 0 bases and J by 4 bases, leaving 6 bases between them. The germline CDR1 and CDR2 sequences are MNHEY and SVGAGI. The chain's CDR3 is CASSYSVGTEAFF. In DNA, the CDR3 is TGTGCCAGCAGTTACTCAGTGGGCACTGAAGCTTTCTTT.

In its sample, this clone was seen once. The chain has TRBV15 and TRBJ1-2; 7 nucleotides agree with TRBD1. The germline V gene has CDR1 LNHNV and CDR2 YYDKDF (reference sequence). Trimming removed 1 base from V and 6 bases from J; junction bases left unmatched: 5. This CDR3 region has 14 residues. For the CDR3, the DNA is TGTGCCACCAGCAGAGTAAGGGGGCAGGATGGCTACACCTTC. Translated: CATSRVRGQDGYTF. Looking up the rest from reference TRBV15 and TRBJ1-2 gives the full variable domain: DAMVIQNPRYQVTQFGKPVTLSCSQTLNHNVMYWYQQKSSQAPKLLFHYYDKDFNNEADTPDNFQSRRPNTSFCFLDIRSPGLGDTAMYLCATSRVRGQDGYTFGSGTRLTVV.

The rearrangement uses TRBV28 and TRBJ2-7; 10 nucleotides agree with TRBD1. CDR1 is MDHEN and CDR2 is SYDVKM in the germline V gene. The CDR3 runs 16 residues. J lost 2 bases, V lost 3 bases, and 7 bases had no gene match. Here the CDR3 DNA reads TGTGCCAGCAGTTTTAATTGGGGACAGGGGACCTACGAGCAGTACTTC. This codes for CASSFNWGQGTYEQYF.

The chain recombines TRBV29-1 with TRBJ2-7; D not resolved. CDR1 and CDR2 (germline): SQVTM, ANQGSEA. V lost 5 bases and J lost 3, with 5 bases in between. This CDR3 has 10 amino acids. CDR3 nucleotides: TGCAGCGTTAGCTTCTACGAGCAGTACTTC. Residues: CSVSFYEQYF.